This section outlines one TCR beta chain sequence together with its context. Antigen unknown. The data originate from a study of T cell responses to AZD1222 COVID-19 vaccine. Study observations and caveats: Recipients of AZD1222 seropositive at baseline numbered only 6 or 7. CD4 TCRs associated with vaccination spanned spike, dominating at 160-218 and 743-854. Donors were mostly white British, more females; clonal diversity possibly underestimated. No repertoire was sampled before or during the peak T cell response, only after it.

Losses at the gene ends were 6 bases for V and 5 bases for J; bases not matched to a gene: 10. Germline CDR1 reads MNHEY; CDR2 reads SMNVEV (reference sequence). The CDR3 is made up of 14 amino acids. Clones were sequenced by immunoSEQ multiplex PCR, and TCRdb holds only the in-frame ones, with some missing. This sample has approximately 76,000 clones; 75% to 95% occur once, and the top ten carry less than 5.5%. The chain couples TRBV27 to TRBJ2-7, with TRBD2 matching 7 bases. The sample was peripheral blood, taken on day 0 of MenACWY control vaccination. This clonotype was sampled from an adult in good health. The CDR3 DNA is TGTGCCAGCAGCCCCGGGACTACCATCGACGAGCAGTACTTC. It is translated as CASSPGTTIDEQYF.